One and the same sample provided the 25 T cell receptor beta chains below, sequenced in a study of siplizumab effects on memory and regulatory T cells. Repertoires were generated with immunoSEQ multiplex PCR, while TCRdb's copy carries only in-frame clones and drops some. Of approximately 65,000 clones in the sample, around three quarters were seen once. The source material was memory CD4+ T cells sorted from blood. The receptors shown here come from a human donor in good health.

This chain's CDR3 is CASMFPNTEAFF. The CDR3 DNA reads as TGTGCCAGCATGTTCCCGAACACTGAAGCTTTCTTT. The genes are TRBV6-1 and TRBJ1-1; no firm D call. The CDR3 is 12 amino acids. V shed 7 bases and J shed 1 base, with 7 bases lying between them. In germline, CDR1 is MNHNS, CDR2 SASEGT.

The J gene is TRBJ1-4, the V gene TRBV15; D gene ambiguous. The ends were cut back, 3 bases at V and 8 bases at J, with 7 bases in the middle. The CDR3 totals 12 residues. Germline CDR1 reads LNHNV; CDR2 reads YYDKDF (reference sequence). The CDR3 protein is CATSSTREKLFF. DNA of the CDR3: TGTGCCACCAGCAGTACTCGCGAAAAACTGTTTTTT.

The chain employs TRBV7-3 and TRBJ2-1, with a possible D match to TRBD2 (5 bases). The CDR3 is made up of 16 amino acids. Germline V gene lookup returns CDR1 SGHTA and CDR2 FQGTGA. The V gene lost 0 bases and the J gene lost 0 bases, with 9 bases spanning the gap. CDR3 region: CASSLTGGSSYNEQFF. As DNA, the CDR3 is TGTGCCAGCAGCTTAACTGGAGGCAGCTCCTACAATGAGCAGTTCTTC.

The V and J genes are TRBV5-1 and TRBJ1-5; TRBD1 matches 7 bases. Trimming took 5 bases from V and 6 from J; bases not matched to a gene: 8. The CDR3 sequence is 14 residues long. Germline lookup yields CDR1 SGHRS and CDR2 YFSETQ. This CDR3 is CASSTGEFGQPQHF. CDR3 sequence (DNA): TGCGCCAGCAGTACAGGGGAATTCGGTCAGCCCCAGCATTTT.

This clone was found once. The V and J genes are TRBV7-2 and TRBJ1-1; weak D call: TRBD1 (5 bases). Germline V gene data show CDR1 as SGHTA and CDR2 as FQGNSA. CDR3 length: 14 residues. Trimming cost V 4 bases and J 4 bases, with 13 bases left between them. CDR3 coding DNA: TGTGCCAGCAGCTATAGGGGTTGGGGCACTGAAGCTTTCTTT. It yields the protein CASSYRGWGTEAFF. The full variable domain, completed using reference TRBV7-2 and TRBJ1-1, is GAGVSQSPSNKVTEKGKDVELRCDPISGHTALYWYRQSLGQGLEFLIYFQGNSAPDKSGLPSDRFSAERTGGSVSTLTIQRTQQEDSAVYLCASSYRGWGTEAFFGQGTRLTVV.

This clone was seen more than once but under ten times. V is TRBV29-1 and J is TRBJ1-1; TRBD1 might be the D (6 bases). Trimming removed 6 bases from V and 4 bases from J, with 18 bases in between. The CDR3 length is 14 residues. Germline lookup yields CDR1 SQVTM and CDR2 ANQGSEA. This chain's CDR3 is CSVPSEGGGTEAFF. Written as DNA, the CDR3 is TGCAGCGTCCCTTCAGAGGGAGGGGGCACTGAAGCTTTCTTT.

In nucleotides, the CDR3 is TGTGCCAGCAGCTTGGTAGGGTTTGAAGCTTTCTTT. It is translated as CASSLVGFEAFF. This rearrangement joins TRBV5-6 to TRBJ1-1; no definite D call. The CDR3 is made up of 12 amino acids. Trimming removed 0 bases from V and 7 bases from J, with 7 bases in between. The germline V gene has CDR1 SGHDT and CDR2 YYEEEE.

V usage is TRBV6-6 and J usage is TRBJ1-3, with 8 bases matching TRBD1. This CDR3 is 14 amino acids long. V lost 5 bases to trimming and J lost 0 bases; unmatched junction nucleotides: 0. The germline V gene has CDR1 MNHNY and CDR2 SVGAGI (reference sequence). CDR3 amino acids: CASSGTGSGNTIYF. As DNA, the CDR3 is TGTGCCAGCAGTGGGACAGGCTCTGGAAACACCATATATTTT.

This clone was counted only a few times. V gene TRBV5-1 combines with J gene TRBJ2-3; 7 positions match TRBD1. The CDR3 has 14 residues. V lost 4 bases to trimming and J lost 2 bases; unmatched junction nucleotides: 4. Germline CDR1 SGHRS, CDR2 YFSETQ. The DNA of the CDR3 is TGCGCCAGCAGCCTGGGGACAGTCACAGATACGCAGTATTTT. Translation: CASSLGTVTDTQYF.

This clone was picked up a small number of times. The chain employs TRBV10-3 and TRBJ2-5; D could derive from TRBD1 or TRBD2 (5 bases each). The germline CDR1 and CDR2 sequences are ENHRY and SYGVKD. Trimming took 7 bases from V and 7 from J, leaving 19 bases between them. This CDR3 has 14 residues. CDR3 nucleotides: TGTGCCATCAAGGGCGATGGGGGAAGGGGGACCCAGTACTTC. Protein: CAIKGDGGRGTQYF.

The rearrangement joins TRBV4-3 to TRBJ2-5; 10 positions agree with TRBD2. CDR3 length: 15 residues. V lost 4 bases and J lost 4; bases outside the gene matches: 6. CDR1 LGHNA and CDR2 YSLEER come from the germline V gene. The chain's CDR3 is CASSRSGGARETQYF. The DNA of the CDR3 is TGCGCCAGCAGCCGCAGCGGGGGGGCCAGAGAGACCCAGTACTTC.

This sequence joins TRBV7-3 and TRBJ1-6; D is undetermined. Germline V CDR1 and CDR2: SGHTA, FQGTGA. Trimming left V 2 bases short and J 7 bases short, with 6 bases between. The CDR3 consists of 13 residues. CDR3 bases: TGTGCCAGCAGCTTATCAGTGAATTCACCCCTCCACTTT. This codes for CASSLSVNSPLHF.

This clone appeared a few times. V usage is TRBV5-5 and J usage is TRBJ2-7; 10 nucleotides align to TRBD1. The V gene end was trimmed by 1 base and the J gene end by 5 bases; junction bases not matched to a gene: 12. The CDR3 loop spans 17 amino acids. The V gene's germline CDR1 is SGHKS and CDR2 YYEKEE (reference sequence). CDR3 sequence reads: CASSLTSVGQGGNEQYF. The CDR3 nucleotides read TGTGCCAGCAGCTTGACATCGGTTGGACAGGGGGGGAACGAGCAGTACTTC.

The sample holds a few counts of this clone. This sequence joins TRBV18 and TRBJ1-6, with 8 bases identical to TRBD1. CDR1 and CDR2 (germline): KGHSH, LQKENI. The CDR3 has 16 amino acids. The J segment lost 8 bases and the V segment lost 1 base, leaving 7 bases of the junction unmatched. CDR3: CASSPRQGAADSPLHF. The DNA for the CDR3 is TGTGCCAGCTCACCACGCCAGGGGGCAGCTGATTCACCCCTCCACTTT.

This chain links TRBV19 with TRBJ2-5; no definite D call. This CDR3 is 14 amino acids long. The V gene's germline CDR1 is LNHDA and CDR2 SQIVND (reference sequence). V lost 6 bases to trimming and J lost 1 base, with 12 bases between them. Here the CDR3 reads CASSPTVAQETQYF. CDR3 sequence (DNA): TGTGCCAGTAGCCCCACCGTGGCCCAAGAGACCCAGTACTTC.

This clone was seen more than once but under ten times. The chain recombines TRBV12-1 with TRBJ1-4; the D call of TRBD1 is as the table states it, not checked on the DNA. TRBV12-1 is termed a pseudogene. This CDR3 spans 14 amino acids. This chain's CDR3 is CASSFGQTNEKLFF. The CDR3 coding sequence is TGTGCCAGCAGCTTCGGACAGACTAATGAAAAACTGTTTTTT.

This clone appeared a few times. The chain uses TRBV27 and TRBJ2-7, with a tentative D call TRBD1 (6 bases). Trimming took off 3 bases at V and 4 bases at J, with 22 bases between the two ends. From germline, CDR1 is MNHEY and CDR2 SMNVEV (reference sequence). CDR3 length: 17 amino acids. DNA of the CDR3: TGTGCCAGCAGTTTTTCGGGTACCGGGACACGACATTACGAGCAGTACTTC. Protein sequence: CASSFSGTGTRHYEQYF.

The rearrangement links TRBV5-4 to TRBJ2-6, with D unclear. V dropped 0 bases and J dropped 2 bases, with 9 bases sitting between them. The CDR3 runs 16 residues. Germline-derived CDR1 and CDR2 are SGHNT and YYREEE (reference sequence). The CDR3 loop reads CASSLAQETGANVLTF. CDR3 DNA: TGTGCCAGCAGCTTGGCCCAGGAAACTGGGGCCAACGTCCTGACTTTC. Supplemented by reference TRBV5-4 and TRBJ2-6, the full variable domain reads ETGVTQSPTHLIKTRGQQVTLRCSSQSGHNTVSWYQQALGQGPQFIFQYYREEENGRGNFPPRFSGLQFPNYSSELNVNALELDDSALYLCASSLAQETGANVLTFGAGSRLTVL.

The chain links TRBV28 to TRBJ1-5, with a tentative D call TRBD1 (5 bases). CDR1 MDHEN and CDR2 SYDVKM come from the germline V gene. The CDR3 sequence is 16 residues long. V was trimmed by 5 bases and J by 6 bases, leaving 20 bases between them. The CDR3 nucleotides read TGTGCCAGCAGTACCCGACGGAAAGGGGTGGGTCAGCCCCAGCATTTT. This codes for CASSTRRKGVGQPQHF.

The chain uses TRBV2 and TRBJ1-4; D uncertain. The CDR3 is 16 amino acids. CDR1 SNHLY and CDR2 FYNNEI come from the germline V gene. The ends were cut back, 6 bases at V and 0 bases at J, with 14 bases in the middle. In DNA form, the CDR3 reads TGTGCCAGCAGCCACTATCGAATTGCAACTAATGAAAAACTGTTTTTT. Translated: CASSHYRIATNEKLFF.

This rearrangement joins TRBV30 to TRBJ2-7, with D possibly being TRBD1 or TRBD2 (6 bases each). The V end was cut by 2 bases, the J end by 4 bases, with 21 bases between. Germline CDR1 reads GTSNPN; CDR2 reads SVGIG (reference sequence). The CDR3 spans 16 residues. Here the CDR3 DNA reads TGTGCCTGGAGTTCCCCGGGGGCGCGAAATGATTACGAGCAGTACTTC. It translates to CAWSSPGARNDYEQYF.

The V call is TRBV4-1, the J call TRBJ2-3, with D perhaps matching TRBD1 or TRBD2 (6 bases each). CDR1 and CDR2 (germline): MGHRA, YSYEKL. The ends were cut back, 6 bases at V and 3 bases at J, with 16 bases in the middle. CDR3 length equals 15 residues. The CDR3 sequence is CASRGGGGQTDTQYF. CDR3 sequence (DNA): TGCGCCAGCAGGGGAGGAGGAGGACAGACAGATACGCAGTATTTT.

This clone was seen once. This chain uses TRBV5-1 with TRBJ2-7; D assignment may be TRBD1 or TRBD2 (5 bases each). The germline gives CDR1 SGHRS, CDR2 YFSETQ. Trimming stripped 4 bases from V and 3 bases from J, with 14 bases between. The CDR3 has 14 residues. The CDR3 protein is CASSPTGTGYEQYF. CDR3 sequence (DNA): TGCGCCAGCAGCCCAACCGGGACGGGCTACGAGCAGTACTTC. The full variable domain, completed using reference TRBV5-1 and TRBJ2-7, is KAGVTQTPRYLIKTRGQQVTLSCSPISGHRSVSWYQQTPGQGLQFLFEYFSETQRNKGNFPGRFSGRQFSNSRSEMNVSTLELGDSALYLCASSPTGTGYEQYFGPGTRLTVT.

In DNA, the CDR3 is TGCAGCGTTGAAGGCAGGGGGCGATACTATGGCTACACCTTC. Protein: CSVEGRGRYYGYTF. The chain uses TRBV29-1 and TRBJ1-2; 8 bases are shared with TRBD1. CDR3 length: 14 amino acids. The J segment lost 3 bases and the V segment lost 1 base, leaving 4 bases of the junction unmatched. Per germline, CDR1 SQVTM and CDR2 ANQGSEA.

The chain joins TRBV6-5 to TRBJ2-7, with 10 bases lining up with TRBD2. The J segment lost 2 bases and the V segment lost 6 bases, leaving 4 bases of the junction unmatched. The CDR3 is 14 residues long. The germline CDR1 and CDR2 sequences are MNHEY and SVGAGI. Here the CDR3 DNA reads TGTGCCAGCAGGGGGAGCGGGGGGGCCTACGAGCAGTACTTC. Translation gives CASRGSGGAYEQYF.